This paragraph covers one T cell receptor (beta chain) sequence. The target antigen is unknown. The sample belongs to a study of cytomegalovirus exposure and HLA in healthy donors. Study context: Among around 400 genotyped donors, more than 65% fell in the Caucasian-associated ancestry cluster. Study-level points and caveats: One later analysis reportedly identified an Asian-associated ancestry cluster that showed fewer N-insertions than the approximately 700-donor mean. Solely CMV serostatus was available to characterize immune exposure. Listed as cytomegalovirus-associated were about 160 TCR beta chains.

Germline V CDR1 and CDR2: MRHNA, SNTAGT. The trim removed 6 bases at V and 0 bases at J, leaving 8 bases unmatched. The CDR3 is 16 residues long. Use of 60 Vbeta and 13 Jbeta primers characterized the PCR. Assay: immunoSEQ multiplex PCR; the TCRdb copy retains only in-frame clones and omits some. The sample holds approximately 100,000 clones; around 80% are singletons and the top ten take 3% to 4.5%. This sequence was found in a man between 60 and 75 years old in good health and CMV-seronegative. The rearrangement links TRBV6-4 to TRBJ2-1; 7 nucleotides agree with TRBD1. The specimen sequenced was PBMCs. CDR3 sequence reads: CASRPGTDSSYNEQFF. The CDR3 DNA sequence: TGTGCCAGCAGGCCGGGGACAGATAGCTCCTACAATGAGCAGTTCTTC.